A single sample gave rise to the 3 T cell receptor beta chains below, sequenced in a study of T cells after yellow fever vaccination. TCRdb reanalysed the 5' RACE reads using MiXCR and keeps one entry per CDR3 protein. The sample lists some 500,000 distinct CDR3 sequences; roughly 13% were seen once. The specimen was PBMCs, collected on the day of the yellow fever booster vaccination. The receptors derive from a man aged 30 to 39 who received the YFV17D yellow fever vaccine.

This clonotype was detected a few times. This sequence joins TRBV7-2 and TRBJ1-2, with D possibly TRBD1 on 5 matching bases. The germline CDR1 and CDR2 sequences are SGHTA and FQGNSA. The V gene lost 0 bases and the J gene lost 7 bases, with 18 bases spanning the gap. The CDR3 runs to 16 residues. The CDR3 DNA follows: TGTGCCAGCAGCTTAGCTATAATACAGGAGGTCGGTGGCTACACCTTC. Protein product: CASSLAIIQEVGGYTF. The variable domain in full, with the rest retrieved from reference TRBV7-2 and TRBJ1-2, is GAGVSQSPSNKVTEKGKDVELRCDPISGHTALYWYRQSLGQGLEFLIYFQGNSAPDKSGLPSDRFSAERTGGSVSTLTIQRTQQEDSAVYLCASSLAIIQEVGGYTFGSGTRLTVV.

In this sample, this clonotype turned up many times. The chain recombines TRBV7-8 with TRBJ2-3, with D unresolved. The V end lost 5 bases, the J end lost 6 bases, and 18 bases lay between the germline ends. The length of the CDR3 is 15 residues. Germline V lookup: CDR1 SGHVS, CDR2 FQNEAQ. The CDR3 loop is CASSLLAVVGDTQYF. The CDR3 DNA sequence: TGTGCCAGCAGCCTCCTGGCGGTAGTAGGGGATACGCAGTATTTT.

The chain links TRBV7-2 to TRBJ1-4, with D hard to call. Between the trimmed V and J ends, which lost 5 bases and 0 bases, there was a span of 7 bases. The CDR3 has 14 amino acids. In germline, CDR1 is SGHTA, CDR2 FQGNSA. The CDR3 loop is CASSTRTTNEKLFF. In DNA, the CDR3 is TGTGCCAGCAGCACTAGGACAACTAATGAAAAACTGTTTTTT.